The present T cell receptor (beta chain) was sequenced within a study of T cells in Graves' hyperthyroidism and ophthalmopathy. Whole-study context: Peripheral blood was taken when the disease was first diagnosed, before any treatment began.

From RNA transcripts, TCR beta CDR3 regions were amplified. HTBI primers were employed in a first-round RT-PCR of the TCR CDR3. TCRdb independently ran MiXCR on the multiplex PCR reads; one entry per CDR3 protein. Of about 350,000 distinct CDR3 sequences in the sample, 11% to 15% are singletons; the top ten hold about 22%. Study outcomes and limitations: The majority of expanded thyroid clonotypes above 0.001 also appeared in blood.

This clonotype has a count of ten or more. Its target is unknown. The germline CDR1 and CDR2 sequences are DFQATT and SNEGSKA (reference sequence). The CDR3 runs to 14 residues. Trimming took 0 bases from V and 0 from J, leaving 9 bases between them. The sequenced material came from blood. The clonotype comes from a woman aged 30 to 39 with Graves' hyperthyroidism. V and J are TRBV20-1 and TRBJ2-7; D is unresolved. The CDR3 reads CSAREETNSYEQYF. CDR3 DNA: TGCAGTGCTAGAGAAGAGACAAACTCCTACGAGCAGTACTTC.